The 28 T cell receptor beta chains listed next were all sequenced from one sample in a study of cytomegalovirus exposure and HLA in healthy donors. The PCR was carried out with 60 Vbeta primers and 13 Jbeta primers. Some clones are missing from TCRdb's copy, which holds only in-frame ones; the method was immunoSEQ multiplex PCR. The table shows hundreds of thousands of clones, with approximately 90% occurring only once. The material sequenced was PBMCs. Every receptor here comes from a woman between 18 and 29 years old in good health and CMV-seronegative.

The chain couples TRBV4-3 to TRBJ2-2; 12 bases are a match to TRBD2. Trimming at V came to 0 bases and at J to 8 bases, leaving 16 bases not matched to a gene. Germline-derived CDR1 and CDR2 are LGHNA and YSLEER. The CDR3 sequence is 20 residues long. CDR3 region: CASSQDKGLAGEEEEGELFF. The CDR3 nucleotides are TGCGCCAGCAGCCAAGATAAGGGACTAGCGGGCGAGGAAGAGGAAGGGGAGCTGTTTTTT.

The V and J genes are TRBV7-6 and TRBJ2-1; no definite D call. The CDR3 contains 13 residues. The germline V and J ends were trimmed by 8 bases and 4 bases, with 12 bases remaining between them. Germline CDR1 SGHVS, CDR2 FNYEAQ. CDR3: CASSRGDYNEQFF. The CDR3, as DNA: TGTGCCAGCTCCAGAGGAGATTACAATGAGCAGTTCTTC.

This CDR3 reads CASSSTGGRDTQYF. The DNA for the CDR3 is TGTGCCAGCAGCTCGACAGGGGGGAGGGATACGCAGTATTTT. V gene TRBV11-1 combines with J gene TRBJ2-3; 9 bases map to TRBD1. Germline CDR1 is SGHAT and CDR2 is FQDESV (reference sequence). Germline trimming cut 4 bases from V and 6 bases from J; bases unmatched to any gene: 5. The CDR3 totals 14 residues.

This chain connects TRBV19 to TRBJ2-3; 10 positions match TRBD2. Per germline, CDR1 LNHDA and CDR2 SQIVND (reference sequence). This CDR3 is built from 16 residues. The V and J ends lost 8 bases and 2 bases, in that order; junction bases with no gene match: 10. As DNA, the CDR3 is TGTGCCAGTTCCCTAGCGGGGGATCATTTCACAGATACGCAGTATTTT. Translated: CASSLAGDHFTDTQYF.

The chain links TRBV29-1 to TRBJ1-1; the D gene is possibly TRBD1 (6 bases). The CDR3 runs 13 residues. The V gene lost 5 bases and the J gene lost 0 bases, with 10 bases spanning the gap. The germline V gene has CDR1 SQVTM and CDR2 ANQGSEA. The CDR3 loop is CSVRTAMNTEAFF. The CDR3 bases are TGCAGCGTTCGGACAGCCATGAACACTGAAGCTTTCTTT.

This chain uses TRBV2 with TRBJ2-2, with D tentatively TRBD2 (5 bases). V lost 6 bases to trimming and J lost 2 bases, with 13 bases between them. The CDR3 runs to 15 residues. CDR1 and CDR2 (germline): SNHLY, FYNNEI. The DNA of the CDR3 is TGTGCCAGCAGCTTAGAGGGCCTTAACACCGGGGAGCTGTTTTTT. Protein product: CASSLEGLNTGELFF.

CDR3 DNA: TGTGCCAGCAGTCCAGGCACAGCCTCTAACTATGGCTACACCTTC. Translating it yields CASSPGTASNYGYTF. The chain joins TRBV27 to TRBJ1-2; no clear D gene. Germline V gene sequence: CDR1 MNHEY, CDR2 SMNVEV (reference sequence). The CDR3 has 15 amino acids. V was clipped by 5 bases and J by 0 bases, with 13 bases between them.

The chain employs TRBV4-1 and TRBJ2-7, with 7 bases lining up with TRBD2. The CDR3 is made up of 14 amino acids. Germline assignment: CDR1 MGHRA and CDR2 YSYEKL. V lost 0 bases and J lost 6; bases outside the gene matches: 5. The CDR3 nucleotides read TGCGCCAGCAGCCAAGATCTCGGGGAGGGCGAGCAGTACTTC. Translated, it gives CASSQDLGEGEQYF.

The V and J genes are TRBV13 and TRBJ2-5; 10 bases map to TRBD1. The J call may be mistaken, given a closer DNA end match to TRBJ2-7. The CDR3 covers 14 residues. The germline gives CDR1 PRHDT, CDR2 FYEKMQ (reference sequence). The CDR3 reads CASSSGTGVTEQYF. CDR3 nucleotide sequence: TGTGCCAGCAGCTCCGGGACAGGGGTTACCGAGCAGTACTTC.

This rearrangement joins TRBV6-5 to TRBJ2-1, with 9 bases identical to TRBD2. The V gene's germline CDR1 is MNHEY and CDR2 SVGAGI. The CDR3 consists of 15 residues. Trimming removed 6 bases from V and 9 bases from J; junction bases left unmatched: 12. CDR3 sequence: CASRYTSGLEGEQFF. CDR3 DNA: TGTGCCAGCAGGTACACTAGCGGGCTCGAGGGTGAGCAGTTCTTC.

The genes are TRBV27 and TRBJ1-2; 7 bases agree with TRBD1. The germline V gene has CDR1 MNHEY and CDR2 SMNVEV (reference sequence). This CDR3 is built from 16 residues. After removal of 5 bases from V and 4 bases from J, the junction contained 13 bases not matched to a gene. CDR3: CASSPQPTGATYGYTF. CDR3 nucleotides: TGTGCCAGCAGTCCCCAGCCTACAGGGGCCACCTATGGCTACACCTTC.

The gene calls are TRBV2 and TRBJ2-5, with D perhaps matching TRBD1 (5 bases). Germline CDR1 is SNHLY and CDR2 is FYNNEI. This CDR3 region has 14 residues. V lost 6 bases and J lost 4, with 15 bases in between. DNA for the CDR3: TGTGCCAGCAGCCCGGACCAAGGGGTAGAGACCCAGTACTTC. Encoded protein: CASSPDQGVETQYF. Combining the CDR3 with reference TRBV2 and TRBJ2-5 gives the whole variable domain EPEVTQTPSHQVTQMGQEVILRCVPISNHLYFYWYRQILGQKVEFLVSFYNNEISEKSEIFDDQFSVERPDGSNFTLKIRSTKLEDSAMYFCASSPDQGVETQYFGPGTRLLVL.

This clone has only a few counts. The V gene is TRBV5-1, the J gene TRBJ2-1; possible D gene TRBD2, 6 bases. This CDR3 comprises 16 residues. The V gene lost 0 bases and the J gene lost 3 bases, with 13 bases spanning the gap. The germline gives CDR1 SGHRS, CDR2 YFSETQ. This chain's CDR3 is CASSLGHFGGYNEQFF. In nucleotides, the CDR3 is TGCGCCAGCAGCTTGGGCCACTTCGGGGGCTACAATGAGCAGTTCTTC.

The chain combines TRBV1 with TRBJ1-2; TRBD1, the table's D call, lacks a check against the DNA. TRBV1 has pseudogene status. The CDR3 loop spans 17 amino acids. The CDR3 sequence: CTSSQDRPGQANYGYTF. CDR3 sequence (DNA): TGCACCAGCAGCCAAGATAGGCCGGGACAGGCTAACTATGGCTACACCTTC.

Here the CDR3 DNA reads TGTGCCAGCAGCCCTGGACAGAGCAATCAGCCCCAGCATTTT. This gives the protein CASSPGQSNQPQHF. The rearrangement links TRBV6-5 to TRBJ1-5, with D possibly being TRBD1 (6 bases). Deletions cut 6 bases from V and 1 base from J, with 10 bases between. Germline values: CDR1 MNHEY, CDR2 SVGAGI. CDR3 length equals 14 residues.

The genes are TRBV5-1 and TRBJ1-4; D is ambiguous. The CDR3 is made up of 14 amino acids. Germline V gives CDR1 SGHRS, CDR2 YFSETQ. With 0 bases removed from V and 4 bases from J, the gap between germline ends came to 7 bases. The CDR3 nucleotides are TGCGCCAGCAGCTTGGGGCAGAATAATGAAAAACTGTTTTTT. Translating gives CASSLGQNNEKLFF.

The V gene is TRBV13, the J gene TRBJ2-1; maybe TRBD2 (7 bases). Germline-derived CDR1 and CDR2 are PRHDT and FYEKMQ (reference sequence). The CDR3 consists of 16 residues. The V end lost 3 bases, the J end lost 5 bases, and 17 bases lay between the germline ends. CDR3 sequence (DNA): TGTGCCAGCAGCTTTATTTACCAGCGGGACAACAATGAGCAGTTCTTC. Encoded protein: CASSFIYQRDNNEQFF.

In this sample, this clone turned up once. This rearrangement joins TRBV6-6 to TRBJ2-5; 8 bases match TRBD1. Per the germline V gene, CDR1 is MNHNY and CDR2 is SVGAGI (reference sequence). Germline trimming cut 0 bases from V and 5 bases from J; bases unmatched to any gene: 5. The CDR3 length is 15 residues. The CDR3 DNA reads TGTGCCAGCAGTTACTCGGCAGGGGGCGTGGAGACCCAGTACTTC. It specifies CASSYSAGGVETQYF.

The chain uses TRBV19 and TRBJ2-7, with 9 bases fitting TRBD1. Germline CDR1 reads LNHDA; CDR2 reads SQIVND (reference sequence). CDR3 length equals 14 residues. Trimming at V came to 6 bases and at J to 7 bases, leaving 10 bases not matched to a gene. CDR3 nucleotide sequence: TGTGCCAGTAGCCCGGGACAGGGAGTTCTGGAGCAGTACTTC. Translated, it gives CASSPGQGVLEQYF.

V is TRBV27 and J is TRBJ1-6; no clear D. This CDR3 has 13 residues. V was shortened by 6 bases and J by 10 bases, with 13 bases between the two germline ends. Germline loops: CDR1 MNHEY, CDR2 SMNVEV (reference sequence). CDR3 sequence (DNA): TGTGCCAGCAGAATGTCCCCGGGGTCACCCCTCCACTTT. Amino acid sequence: CASRMSPGSPLHF.

This clone is medium-sized in the sample. This chain joins TRBV11-2 and TRBJ2-7; TRBD2 is a possible D gene (5 bases). The CDR3 length is 15 residues. The ends were cut back, 3 bases at V and 0 bases at J, with 12 bases in the middle. Germline V CDR1 and CDR2: SGHAT, FQNNGV. CDR3 loop: CASSFAFGVSYEQYF. The CDR3 DNA reads TGTGCCAGCAGCTTCGCTTTCGGGGTCTCCTACGAGCAGTACTTC.

The V gene is TRBV11-3, the J gene TRBJ1-4; 7 nucleotides line up with TRBD1. V shed 5 bases and J 4 bases; nucleotides not matched to a gene: 7. CDR1 is SGHNT and CDR2 is YENEEA in the germline V gene. The CDR3 is 15 amino acids. The CDR3 loop is CASSPGQVDNEKLFF. CDR3 sequence (DNA): TGTGCCAGCAGCCCCGGACAGGTGGATAATGAAAAACTGTTTTTT.

This clone appeared once. The chain carries TRBV29-1 and TRBJ1-1; D is unresolved. From germline, CDR1 is SQVTM and CDR2 ANQGSEA. Trimming cost V 6 bases and J 7 bases, with 15 bases left between them. This CDR3 is 12 amino acids long. The CDR3 DNA reads as TGCAGCGTGTCTCCGGGAACCCTTGAAGCTTTCTTT. It translates to CSVSPGTLEAFF. Drawing the rest from reference TRBV29-1 and TRBJ1-1, the complete variable domain is SAVISQKPSRDICQRGTSLTIQCQVDSQVTMMFWYRQQPGQSLTLIATANQGSEATYESGFVIDKFPISRPNLTFSTLTVSNMSPEDSSIYLCSVSPGTLEAFFGQGTRLTVV.

The chain employs TRBV29-1 and TRBJ1-4, with 10 bases that match TRBD1. The germline V gene has CDR1 SQVTM and CDR2 ANQGSEA. The CDR3 extends over 13 amino acids. Germline trimming cut 5 bases from V and 6 bases from J; bases unmatched to any gene: 3. The CDR3 region has the DNA TGCAGCGTTTGGGGACAGGGGCATGAAAAACTGTTTTTT. Its protein product is CSVWGQGHEKLFF.

The V gene is TRBV7-8, the J gene TRBJ2-1; TRBD1 is a possible D gene (6 bases). V shed 2 bases and J shed 8 bases, with 16 bases lying between them. This CDR3 has 15 residues. CDR1 SGHVS and CDR2 FQNEAQ come from the germline V gene. The CDR3 nucleotides read TGTGCCAGCAGCTTAAGGCAGGGGTGGCTAGATGAGCAGTTCTTC. This translates into CASSLRQGWLDEQFF.

The chain links TRBV4-3 to TRBJ1-2; no reliable D call. Germline-derived CDR1 and CDR2 are LGHNA and YSLEER. The ends were cut back, 2 bases at V and 7 bases at J, with 14 bases in the middle. This CDR3 spans 14 amino acids. The CDR3 DNA reads TGCGCCAGCAGCCAAAGCCGGTTGTCGTTTGGCTACACCTTC. Protein: CASSQSRLSFGYTF.

J is TRBJ2-1 and V is TRBV2, with 16 bases matching TRBD2. Per the germline V gene, CDR1 is SNHLY and CDR2 is FYNNEI. This CDR3 has 14 residues. With 7 bases clipped from V and 9 bases from J, the junction kept 3 bases outside the gene matches. CDR3 coding DNA: TGTGCCAGCAAGGGACTAGCGGGAGGGGGTGAGCAGTTCTTC. This translates into CASKGLAGGGEQFF.

The chain links TRBV4-3 to TRBJ1-2; the match to TRBD1 covers 9 bases. The CDR3 has 15 amino acids. In germline, CDR1 is LGHNA, CDR2 YSLEER. V was pared by 3 bases and J by 2 bases, with 4 bases of the junction left unmatched. The CDR3 spells CASSHSGQGNYGYTF. The CDR3 nucleotides read TGCGCCAGCAGCCACTCCGGACAGGGGAACTATGGCTACACCTTC.